Listed below are T cell receptor beta chains from one sample, sequenced in a study of molecular identifiers for immune sequencing clone quantification. One entry per CDR3 protein, called by TCRdb with MiXCR from the PCR reads. The sample has more than 95,000 distinct CDR3 sequences; approximately 25% are singletons. Source material: naive CD8+ T cells from blood, with Jurkat cell RNA spiked in. These receptors were taken from a human donor in good health. Some libraries in this study had Jurkat cell RNA spiked in. Both conserved end residues are part of each CDR3. Fields, in order: J gene, V gene, clone size, D gene, CDR3 DNA, CDR3 protein. D genes are given only for firm matches. For some rows the clone size is stated as once, few or many, or as a class when expanded; others skip it.

>TRBJ2-3|TRBV19|many|TRBD2
TGTGCCAGTAATCGGGGGGGCCCGGATACGCAGTATTTT
CASNRGGPDTQYF
>TRBJ1-2|TRBV3-2|many|-
TGTGCCAGCAGCCAAGCGCAGCCTTACCGAGACACCTTC
CASSQAQPYRDTF
>TRBJ2-3|TRBV19|-|-
TGTGCCAGTAGGGTGGGTACAGATACGCAGTATTTT
CASRVGTDTQYF
>TRBJ2-7|TRBV6-5|-|-
TGTGCCAGCAGCTTGGGATCCGGGACATACTACGAGCAGTACTTC
CASSLGSGTYYEQYF
>TRBJ2-7|TRBV3-1|-|TRBD1
TGTGCCAGCAGCCAGAGCAGGGGGCTAGACGAGCAGTACTTC
CASSQSRGLDEQYF
>TRBJ1-1|TRBV6-5|many|-
TGTGCCAGCAGTTTGGACAACACTGAAGCTTTCTTT
CASSLDNTEAFF
>TRBJ2-1|TRBV20-1|-|TRBD1
TGCAGTACACAGGGGGAGGTAAGTGAGCAGTTCTTC
CSTQGEVSEQFF
>TRBJ1-6|TRBV7-9|many|-
TGTGCCAGCAGCCCGACAGGCGGGAATTCACCCCTCCACTTT
CASSPTGGNSPLHF
>TRBJ2-3|TRBV4-3|many|-
TGCGCCAGCAGCCAAGGAGTTGGCTGGGCAGATACGCAGTATTTT
CASSQGVGWADTQYF
>TRBJ2-1|TRBV13|few|-
TGTGCCAGCAGCTTCTCGATTGAGCAGTTCTTC
CASSFSIEQFF
>TRBJ1-2|TRBV12-5|-|-
TGTGCTAGTGGTTTGGAAGGGGCAGCTGGCTACACCTTC
CASGLEGAAGYTF
>TRBJ2-6|TRBV12-3/TRBV12-4|many|TRBD1
TGTGCCAGCAGACGGGGACAGGGGTTAACCGGGGCCAACGTCCTGACTTTC
CASRRGQGLTGANVLTF
>TRBJ1-1|TRBV6-2/TRBV6-3|-|-
TGTGCCAGCAGTTACGGGGAGAACCCTGAAGCTTTCTTT
CASSYGENPEAFF
>TRBJ1-1|TRBV6-1|many|-
TGTGCCAGCCGATCTGGAGACATGAACACTGAAGCTTTCTTT
CASRSGDMNTEAFF
>TRBJ1-1|TRBV18|-|-
TGTGCCAGCCCACCACCGGCAGGTACTGAAGCTTTCTTT
CASPPPAGTEAFF
>TRBJ2-1|TRBV7-9|few|-
TGTGCCAGCAGCTCCATAGACTCACCGAATAACAATGAGCAGTTCTTC
CASSSIDSPNNNEQFF
>TRBJ2-3|TRBV27|many|-
TGTGCCAGCAGTAAGGGGACAGCGGGGGATACGCAGTATTTT
CASSKGTAGDTQYF
>TRBJ2-2|TRBV5-1|many|-
TGCGCCAGCAGCTTGGTTCCGGGGACGAACACCGGGGAGCTGTTTTTT
CASSLVPGTNTGELFF
>TRBJ2-3|TRBV4-1|few|TRBD2
TGCGCCAGCAGCCAAGACTCCCCTAGCGGGTATGAGTATACGCAGTATTTT
CASSQDSPSGYEYTQYF
>TRBJ2-3|TRBV7-9|many|TRBD1
TGTGCCAGCAGCCCGCGACAGGGGTCTAGCACAGATACGCAGTATTTT
CASSPRQGSSTDTQYF
>TRBJ2-1|TRBV20-1|-|-
TGCAGTGCTAGAGATCAAGCGGAGCAGTTCTTC
CSARDQAEQFF
>TRBJ2-7|TRBV29-1|few|-
TGCAGCGTTGGAGCAAAGGAATCTTTTTTGTACGAGCAGTACTTC
CSVGAKESFLYEQYF
>TRBJ2-1|TRBV7-6|-|-
TGTGCCAGCAGCCAAGGTTTTTCCAATGAGCAGTTCTTC
CASSQGFSNEQFF
>TRBJ2-2|TRBV3-1|many|-
TGTGCCAGCAGCCCCCCTTGGGATTCGATCACCGGGGAGCTGTTTTTT
CASSPPWDSITGELFF
>TRBJ2-1|TRBV7-2|many|TRBD2
TGTGCCAGCAGCTCAATTAGCGGGGGGGACAATGAGCAGTTCTTC
CASSSISGGDNEQFF
>TRBJ2-5|TRBV6-6|few|TRBD2
TGTGCCAGCACCAAGGGGACCCTGGGAGGGTCAGAGACCCAGTACTTC
CASTKGTLGGSETQYF
>TRBJ2-1|TRBV20-1|many|-
TGCAGTGCTAGAGATCTAAACCTGGTACAAGAGGAGCAGTTCTTC
CSARDLNLVQEEQFF
>TRBJ2-3|TRBV19|-|-
TGTGCGAGTAGTATTCTAAGAGCGGATACGCAGTATTTT
CASSILRADTQYF
>TRBJ2-2|TRBV12-3/TRBV12-4|many|TRBD2
TGTGCCAACAAACGCCCCGGGACTAGCGACACCGGGGAGCTGTTTTTT
CANKRPGTSDTGELFF
>TRBJ2-3|TRBV5-8|many|-
TGTGCCAGCAGCTTGAGTTCAAGCACAGATACGCAGTATTTT
CASSLSSSTDTQYF
>TRBJ2-2|TRBV20-1|many|-
TGCAGTGCCAACCCAGGAAACACCGGGGAGCTGTTTTTT
CSANPGNTGELFF